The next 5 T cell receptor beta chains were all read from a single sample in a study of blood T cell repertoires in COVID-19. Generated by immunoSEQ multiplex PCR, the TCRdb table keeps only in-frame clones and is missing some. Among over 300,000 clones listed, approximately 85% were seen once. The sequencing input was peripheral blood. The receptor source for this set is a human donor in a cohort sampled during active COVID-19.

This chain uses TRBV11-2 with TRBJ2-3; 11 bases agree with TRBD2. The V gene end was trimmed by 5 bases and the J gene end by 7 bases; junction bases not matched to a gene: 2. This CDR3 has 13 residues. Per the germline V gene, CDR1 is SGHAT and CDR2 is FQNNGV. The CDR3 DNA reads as TGTGCCAGCAGCCTAGCGGGGGGATATACGCAGTATTTT. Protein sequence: CASSLAGGYTQYF.

The CDR3 DNA reads TGTGCCAGCAGCCCCCGGGAGGCGGGCCGAGGGTACAATGAGCAGTTCTTC. Translated: CASSPREAGRGYNEQFF. This chain uses TRBV7-8 with TRBJ2-1, with 7 bases matching TRBD2. CDR1 SGHVS and CDR2 FQNEAQ come from the germline V gene. Trimming cost V 5 bases and J 4 bases; bases outside gene matches: 14. CDR3 length: 17 amino acids.

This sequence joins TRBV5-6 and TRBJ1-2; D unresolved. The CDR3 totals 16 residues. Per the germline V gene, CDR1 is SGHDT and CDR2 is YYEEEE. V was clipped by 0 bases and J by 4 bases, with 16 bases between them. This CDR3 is CASSLATQQWSYGYTF. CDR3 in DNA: TGTGCCAGCAGCTTGGCGACTCAGCAATGGAGCTATGGCTACACCTTC. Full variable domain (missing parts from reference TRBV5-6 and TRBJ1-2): DAGVTQSPTHLIKTRGQQVTLRCSPKSGHDTVSWYQQALGQGPQFIFQYYEEEERQRGNFPDRFSGHQFPNYSSELNVNALLLGDSALYLCASSLATQQWSYGYTFGSGTRLTVV.

The CDR3 bases are TGTGCCAGCAGTGAACAGGGAGGGATTGATTCACCCCTCCACTTT. Translation gives CASSEQGGIDSPLHF. The chain joins TRBV6-1 to TRBJ1-6; D possibly corresponds to TRBD1 (5 bases). In germline, CDR1 is MNHNS, CDR2 SASEGT. The CDR3 has 15 residues. With 2 bases removed from V and 8 bases from J, the gap between germline ends came to 13 bases.

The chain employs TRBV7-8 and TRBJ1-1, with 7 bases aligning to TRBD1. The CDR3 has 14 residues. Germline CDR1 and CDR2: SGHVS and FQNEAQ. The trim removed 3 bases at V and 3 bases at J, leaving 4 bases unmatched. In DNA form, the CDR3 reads TGTGCCAGCAGCTTCGGACAGGAGCACACTGAAGCTTTCTTT. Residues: CASSFGQEHTEAFF.